This T cell receptor beta chain was sequenced for a study of T cell changes during pregnancy in multiple sclerosis. Method: immunoSEQ multiplex PCR; TCRdb's copy keeps in-frame clones and lacks some. Among tens of thousands of clones, around 91% were seen once, and the ten largest hold less than 0.9%. Germline trimming cut 3 bases from V and 4 bases from J; bases unmatched to any gene: 10. There are 16 residues in the CDR3. CDR1 and CDR2 from the germline V gene are MNHNS and SASEGT. The genes are TRBV6-1 and TRBJ2-3; 7 bases are shared with TRBD1. The receptor was derived from a female donor with multiple sclerosis, enrolled in a pregnancy study. The source was CD4+ T cells from peripheral blood mononuclear cells, collected before pregnancy. CDR3 residues: CASSETPGGNADTQYF. The DNA for the CDR3 is TGTGCCAGCAGTGAGACTCCAGGGGGTAACGCAGATACGCAGTATTTT.